The source of this T cell receptor beta chain is a study of cytomegalovirus exposure and HLA in healthy donors. Study background: Among around 200 million T cells, an earlier analysis found 117 million unique TCR beta sequences.

The PCR was carried out with 60 Vbeta primers and 13 Jbeta primers. Sequenced by immunoSEQ multiplex PCR; TCRdb stores in-frame clones only, minus some. The sample shows around 250,000 clones, nearly 95% of them seen only once. CDR3 size: 13 residues. The germline gives CDR1 SEHNR, CDR2 FQNEAQ (reference sequence). Deletions cut 4 bases from V and 2 bases from J, with 7 bases between. Findings of the study overall: From TCR beta sequences, most subjects' HLA-A and HLA-B alleles were reportedly predicted accurately.

A word on this clone: Its antigen is undetermined.

The chain couples TRBV7-9 to TRBJ2-3; D is unresolved. The clonotype originates from a girl aged 2 to 9 in good health and CMV-seronegative. What was sequenced was PBMCs. In DNA form, the CDR3 reads TGTGCCAGCAGCTCCCGACTCACAGATACGCAGTATTTT. This codes for CASSSRLTDTQYF. Full variable domain (outside the CDR3, taken from reference TRBV7-9 and TRBJ2-3): DTGVSQNPRHKITKRGQNVTFRCDPISEHNRLYWYRQTLGQGPEFLTYFQNEAQLEKSRLLSDRFSAERPKGSFSTLEIQRTEQGDSAMYLCASSSRLTDTQYFGPGTRLTVL.